Each of the 12 T cell receptor beta chains below was sequenced from the same sample in a study of cytomegalovirus exposure and HLA in healthy donors. Libraries were prepared by immunoSEQ multiplex PCR; TCRdb keeps only in-frame clonotypes and omits some of them. This table holds about 330,000 clones, 75% to 90% found once. Sequenced material: PBMCs. These receptors all come from a young woman in good health and CMV-seronegative.

J is TRBJ1-1 and V is TRBV13; TRBD1 matches 10 bases. The CDR3 sequence is 16 residues long. CDR1 is PRHDT and CDR2 is FYEKMQ in the germline V gene (reference sequence). J lost 4 bases, V lost 5 bases, and 10 bases had no gene match. The CDR3, as DNA: TGTGCCAGCAGCGCGACCGCCGGGACAGGGGTCACTGAAGCTTTCTTT. It yields the protein CASSATAGTGVTEAFF.

The chain has TRBV25-1 and TRBJ1-4, with a weak D call TRBD1 (5 bases). Between the trimmed V and J ends, which lost 3 bases and 8 bases, there was a span of 13 bases. The CDR3 spans 14 residues. Looked up from germline, CDR1 is MGHDK and CDR2 is SYGVNS. CDR3 nucleotide sequence: TGTGCCAGCAGTGACCCGGGGGGAGGGGAAAAACTGTTTTTT. This gives the protein CASSDPGGGEKLFF. Complete variable domain (other parts from reference TRBV25-1 and TRBJ1-4): EADIYQTPRYLVIGTGKKITLECSQTMGHDKMYWYQQDPGMELHLIHYSYGVNSTEKGDLSSESTVSRIRTEHFPLTLESARPSHTSQYLCASSDPGGGEKLFFGSGTQLSVL.

V and J are TRBV6-1 and TRBJ2-5, with a weak D call TRBD2 (6 bases). Deletions cut 3 bases from V and 5 bases from J, with 16 bases between. From germline, CDR1 is MNHNS and CDR2 SASEGT. The length of the CDR3 is 15 residues. The CDR3 loop reads CASSDRRGGLETQYF. The CDR3 DNA reads TGTGCCAGCAGTGATAGGCGGGGAGGATTGGAGACCCAGTACTTC.

The gene calls are TRBV4-3 and TRBJ2-7; D might be TRBD2 (5 bases). This CDR3 region has 16 residues. Germline V gene lookup returns CDR1 LGHNA and CDR2 YSLEER. Trimming stripped 0 bases from V and 3 bases from J, with 15 bases between. The CDR3 DNA is TGCGCCAGCAGCCAAGATCGGGCGGGTGGTAGCTACGAGCAGTACTTC. Protein sequence: CASSQDRAGGSYEQYF.

As to this clone: One junction end does not reproduce the germline sequence, and a read error may be involved. The V gene is TRBV4-3, the J gene TRBJ1-3; TRBD1 agrees at 10 bases. Germline CDR1 reads LGHNA; CDR2 reads YSLEER. This CDR3 has 17 amino acids. Here the CDR3 reads CASSQDPGDRGKNTIYF. The CDR3 DNA sequence: TGCGCCAGCAGTCAAGACCCCGGGGACAGGGGAAAGAACACCATATATTTT.

The chain recombines TRBV2 with TRBJ2-1; TRBD2 matches at 8 bases. Germline-derived CDR1 and CDR2 are SNHLY and FYNNEI. Trimming took 0 bases from V and 10 from J; bases not matched to a gene: 5. The CDR3 contains 14 residues. CDR3 residues: CASSEAVGGREQFF. The CDR3 DNA is TGTGCCAGCAGTGAAGCCGTAGGCGGGAGGGAGCAGTTCTTC.

The rearrangement links TRBV5-8 to TRBJ2-4; possible D gene TRBD2, 6 bases. Between the trimmed V and J ends, which lost 2 bases and 0 bases, there was a span of 12 bases. CDR1 and CDR2 from the germline V gene are SGHTS and YDEGEE. This CDR3 region has 16 residues. The CDR3 DNA reads as TGTGCCAGCAGCTTCGGAACCGGGGGAGCCAAAAACATTCAGTACTTC. It specifies CASSFGTGGAKNIQYF.

This chain connects TRBV2 to TRBJ1-5; 8 bases map to TRBD1. Trimming removed 5 bases from V and 5 bases from J; junction bases left unmatched: 11. Germline V gene data show CDR1 as SNHLY and CDR2 as FYNNEI. The length of the CDR3 is 16 residues. This CDR3 is CASSQDRQGFDQPQHF. The CDR3 DNA sequence: TGTGCCAGCAGTCAAGATAGACAGGGGTTCGATCAGCCCCAGCATTTT.

The sample holds one count of this clone. V is TRBV5-4 and J is TRBJ2-2; D remains unclear. The CDR3 totals 16 residues. V lost 4 bases and J lost 6, with 19 bases in between. Looked up from germline, CDR1 is SGHNT and CDR2 is YYREEE (reference sequence). DNA of the CDR3: TGTGCCAGCAGCCCTCTCGGCGGTTTATCGCCCGGGGAGCTGTTTTTT. Translated, it gives CASSPLGGLSPGELFF.

The rearrangement links TRBV7-2 to TRBJ2-1; 16 bases fit TRBD2. The trim removed 5 bases at V and 0 bases at J, leaving 7 bases unmatched. The CDR3 sequence is 19 residues long. Germline assignment: CDR1 SGHTA and CDR2 FQGNSA. The CDR3 is CASSVTGLAGGFSYNEQFF. The CDR3 DNA is TGTGCCAGCAGCGTTACGGGACTAGCGGGAGGGTTCTCCTACAATGAGCAGTTCTTC. Supplemented by reference TRBV7-2 and TRBJ2-1, the full variable domain reads GAGVSQSPSNKVTEKGKDVELRCDPISGHTALYWYRQSLGQGLEFLIYFQGNSAPDKSGLPSDRFSAERTGGSVSTLTIQRTQQEDSAVYLCASSVTGLAGGFSYNEQFFGPGTRLTVL.

About this clone itself: Germline and junction disagree at one end, which may indicate a read error. V usage is TRBV13 and J usage is TRBJ1-2; 7 bases line up with TRBD1. In germline, CDR1 is PRHDT, CDR2 FYEKMQ (reference sequence). The CDR3 is 13 amino acids. The CDR3 DNA reads TGTGCCAGCAGCTTAGGCCTTGGACAGGCTGGCCTCTTC. This translates into CASSLGLGQAGLF.

The V gene is TRBV7-9, the J gene TRBJ2-1; D ambiguous. V was cut by 5 bases and J by 3 bases, with 14 bases left in between. The CDR3 is 15 residues long. The germline V gene has CDR1 SEHNR and CDR2 FQNEAQ (reference sequence). In DNA form, the CDR3 reads TGTGCCAGCAGCGTAAGTTCCACTGGCTACAATGAGCAGTTCTTC. The encoded protein is CASSVSSTGYNEQFF.